This T cell receptor (beta chain) was recorded in a study of identical twins. Per germline, CDR1 SGHRS and CDR2 YFSETQ. Trimming took off 4 bases at V and 3 bases at J, with 16 bases between the two ends. This CDR3 region has 15 residues. This clonotype was observed a handful of times. A universal primer binding site was introduced by template switching. The final cDNA contained unique molecular identifiers. TCRdb analysed the 5' RACE reads with MiXCR anew, one entry per CDR3 protein. The sample has approximately 690,000 distinct CDR3 sequences, less than 7% seen once. Sequences were obtained from naive T cells sorted from blood. The V gene is TRBV5-1, the J gene TRBJ2-5; possible D gene TRBD2, 6 bases. The sequence was obtained from a man aged 18-30 years in good health. The CDR3, as DNA: TGCGCCAGCAGCCAAGGCGGGACCCTAGAAGAGACCCAGTACTTC. Amino acid sequence: CASSQGGTLEETQYF.